Listed below are T cell receptor beta chains from one sample, sequenced in a study of control samples from healthy donors and cancer patients. Assay: immunoSEQ multiplex PCR; the TCRdb copy retains only in-frame clones and omits some. The table records 100,000 or so clones, 90% to 95% of them present only once. Source material: blood. The receptors stem from a woman aged 30 to 39 in good health. The conserved cysteine and the conserved F or W are not part of the CDR3 here. The size entry is marked missing in some rows and otherwise reads once, few, many or a size class.

cdr3_aa: ASRLREGGSGNTIY
j_call: TRBJ1-3
v_call: TRBV19
clone_size: NA

cdr3_aa: ASSLVRGGETQY
j_call: TRBJ2-5
v_call: TRBV7-2
clone_size: NA

cdr3_aa: ASSEVGGNTEAF
j_call: TRBJ1-1
v_call: TRBV6-1
clone_size: NA

cdr3_aa: ASSVETSQETQY
j_call: TRBJ2-5
v_call: TRBV9
clone_size: NA

cdr3_aa: AYRQGDYGYT
j_call: TRBJ1-2
v_call: TRBV30
clone_size: NA

cdr3_aa: ASSSLGDPYEQY
j_call: TRBJ2-7
v_call: TRBV13
clone_size: NA

cdr3_aa: ASSLYQDTTNEKLF
j_call: TRBJ1-4
v_call: TRBV5-1
clone_size: NA

cdr3_aa: ASNTEGSYNSPLH
j_call: TRBJ1-6
v_call: TRBV6-5
clone_size: NA

cdr3_aa: AWSDLGVAGVGEQY
j_call: TRBJ2-7
v_call: TRBV30
clone_size: few

cdr3_aa: ASSQPGTGSSYEQY
j_call: TRBJ2-7
v_call: TRBV4-1
clone_size: few

cdr3_aa: ASSPPLGNTIY
j_call: TRBJ1-3
v_call: TRBV28
clone_size: NA

cdr3_aa: ASKTGWEKLF
j_call: TRBJ1-4
v_call: TRBV2
clone_size: NA

cdr3_aa: ASSSGLAGDRGDTQY
j_call: TRBJ2-3
v_call: TRBV10-2
clone_size: NA

cdr3_aa: AWSVGTGSTGELF
j_call: TRBJ2-2
v_call: TRBV30
clone_size: NA

cdr3_aa: AWSVLPINQPQH
j_call: TRBJ1-5
v_call: TRBV30
clone_size: NA

cdr3_aa: ASSLASRGAIYGYT
j_call: TRBJ1-2
v_call: TRBV5-5
clone_size: NA

cdr3_aa: ASGVGLAGEYEQY
j_call: TRBJ2-7
v_call: TRBV12-5
clone_size: NA

cdr3_aa: ASSPGTGNYGYT
j_call: TRBJ1-2
v_call: TRBV5-1
clone_size: NA

cdr3_aa: ASSLGGGGTDTQY
j_call: TRBJ2-3
v_call: TRBV5-6
clone_size: NA

cdr3_aa: ASSQSSSSNQPQH
j_call: TRBJ1-5
v_call: TRBV3-1/TRBV3-2
clone_size: NA

cdr3_aa: ASSSPGLYGSTRPQH
j_call: TRBJ1-5
v_call: TRBV28
clone_size: NA

cdr3_aa: ASSSGGLTSGNTIY
j_call: TRBJ1-3
v_call: TRBV5-1
clone_size: few

cdr3_aa: AWSGIPVRDFEEKLF
j_call: TRBJ1-4
v_call: TRBV30
clone_size: NA

cdr3_aa: ASSRDTVYGYT
j_call: TRBJ1-2
v_call: TRBV2
clone_size: NA

cdr3_aa: ASSPWTGRYNYGYT
j_call: TRBJ1-2
v_call: TRBV27
clone_size: NA

cdr3_aa: ASSRRTVNTGELF
j_call: TRBJ2-2
v_call: TRBV18
clone_size: NA

cdr3_aa: ASSLGTGGPNQPQH
j_call: TRBJ1-5
v_call: TRBV5-1
clone_size: NA

cdr3_aa: ASTKGQGPPGTEAF
j_call: TRBJ1-1
v_call: TRBV10-1
clone_size: NA

cdr3_aa: ASTIGETQY
j_call: TRBJ2-5
v_call: TRBV7-9
clone_size: NA

cdr3_aa: ASRYGQGYGQPQH
j_call: TRBJ1-5
v_call: TRBV19
clone_size: NA

cdr3_aa: ASSSPQPPYEQY
j_call: TRBJ2-7
v_call: TRBV5-1
clone_size: NA

cdr3_aa: ASSLGGTDTQY
j_call: TRBJ2-3
v_call: TRBV11-3
clone_size: NA